These 2 T cell receptor beta chains were all obtained from the same sample, sequenced in a study of T cell repertoires in aging, cancer and after chemotherapy. TCR beta rearrangements were amplified from peripheral blood genomic DNA. A mixed TRB-A/B primer pool amplified rearranged TRB by multiplex touch-down PCR. TCRdb re-analysed the multiplex PCR reads in MiXCR, keeping a single row per CDR3 protein. The table shows a few thousand distinct CDR3 sequences, with approximately 52% occurring only once. The sample comprised blood. The receptors were sampled from a human donor with a blood cancer. The donor label of this sample is uncertain.

This clonotype was observed a handful of times. The chain links TRBV5-5 to TRBJ2-3; D uncertain. Trimming cost V 4 bases and J 0 bases, with 6 bases left between them. Germline V CDR1 and CDR2: SGHKS, YYEKEE (reference sequence). CDR3 size: 13 residues. For the CDR3, the DNA is TGTGCCAGCAGCACCCCTAGCACAGATACGCAGTATTTT. Translation: CASSTPSTDTQYF.

The chain couples TRBV5-5 to TRBJ1-3; D might be TRBD1 (5 bases). Deletions cut 3 bases from V and 0 bases from J, with 13 bases between. The germline V gene has CDR1 SGHKS and CDR2 YYEKEE (reference sequence). This CDR3 has 16 amino acids. The CDR3 DNA reads TGTGCCAGCAGCTACAACAAGGGGAACTCTGGAAACACCATATATTTT. Translated, it gives CASSYNKGNSGNTIYF.